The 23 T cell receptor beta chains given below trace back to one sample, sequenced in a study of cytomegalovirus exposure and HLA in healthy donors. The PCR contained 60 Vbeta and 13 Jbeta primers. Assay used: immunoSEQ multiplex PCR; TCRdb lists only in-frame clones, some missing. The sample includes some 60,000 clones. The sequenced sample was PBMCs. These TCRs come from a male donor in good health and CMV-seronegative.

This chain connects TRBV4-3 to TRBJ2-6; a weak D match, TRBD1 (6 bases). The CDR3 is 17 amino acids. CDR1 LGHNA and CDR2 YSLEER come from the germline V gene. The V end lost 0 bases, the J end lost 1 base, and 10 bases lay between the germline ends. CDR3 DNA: TGCGCCAGCAGCCAAGAAGTAACAGGGTCTGGGGCCAACGTCCTGACTTTC. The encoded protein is CASSQEVTGSGANVLTF.

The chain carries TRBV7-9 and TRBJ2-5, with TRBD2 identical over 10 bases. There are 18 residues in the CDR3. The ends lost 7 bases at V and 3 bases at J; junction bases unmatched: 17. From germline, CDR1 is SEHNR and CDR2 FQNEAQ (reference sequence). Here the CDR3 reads CASTDRGSGGARKETQYF. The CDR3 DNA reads TGTGCCAGCACCGACCGTGGGAGCGGGGGGGCCCGTAAAGAGACCCAGTACTTC.

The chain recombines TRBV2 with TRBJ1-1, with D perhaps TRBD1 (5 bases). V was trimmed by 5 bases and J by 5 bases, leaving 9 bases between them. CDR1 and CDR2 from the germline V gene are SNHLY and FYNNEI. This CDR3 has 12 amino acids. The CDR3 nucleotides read TGTGCCAGCAGTTGGCGGGGGACTGAAGCTTTCTTT. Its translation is CASSWRGTEAFF.

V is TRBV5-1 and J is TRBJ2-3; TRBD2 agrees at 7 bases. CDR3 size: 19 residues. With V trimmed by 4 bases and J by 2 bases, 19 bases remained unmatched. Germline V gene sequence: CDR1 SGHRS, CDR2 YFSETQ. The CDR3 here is CASSPTQQLTSWNTDTQYF. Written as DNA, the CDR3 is TGCGCCAGCAGCCCCACACAACAGCTGACTAGCTGGAACACAGATACGCAGTATTTT.

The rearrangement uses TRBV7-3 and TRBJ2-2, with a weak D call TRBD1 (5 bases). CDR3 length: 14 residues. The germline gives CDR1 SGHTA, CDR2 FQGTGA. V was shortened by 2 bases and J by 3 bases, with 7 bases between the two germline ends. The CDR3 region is CASSLQGHTGELFF. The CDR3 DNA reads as TGTGCCAGCAGCTTACAGGGTCACACCGGGGAGCTGTTTTTT.

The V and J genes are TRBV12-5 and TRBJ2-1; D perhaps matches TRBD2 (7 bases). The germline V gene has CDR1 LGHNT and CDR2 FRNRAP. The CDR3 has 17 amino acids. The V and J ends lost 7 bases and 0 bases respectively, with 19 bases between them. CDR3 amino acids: CASALIRGGSSYNEQFF. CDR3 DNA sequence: TGTGCTAGTGCCTTAATAAGGGGGGGAAGCTCCTACAATGAGCAGTTCTTC.

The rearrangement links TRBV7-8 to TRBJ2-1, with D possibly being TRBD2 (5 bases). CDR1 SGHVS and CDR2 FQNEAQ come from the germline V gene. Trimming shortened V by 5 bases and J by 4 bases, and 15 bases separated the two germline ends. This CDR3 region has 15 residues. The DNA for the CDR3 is TGTGCCAGCAGCCCCCGGGAAAGGCCGTACAATGAGCAGTTCTTC. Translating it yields CASSPRERPYNEQFF. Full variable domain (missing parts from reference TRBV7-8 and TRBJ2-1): GAGVSQSPRYKVAKRGQDVALRCDPISGHVSLFWYQQALGQGPEFLTYFQNEAQLDKSGLPSDRFFAERPEGSVSTLKIQRTQQEDSAVYLCASSPRERPYNEQFFGPGTRLTVL.

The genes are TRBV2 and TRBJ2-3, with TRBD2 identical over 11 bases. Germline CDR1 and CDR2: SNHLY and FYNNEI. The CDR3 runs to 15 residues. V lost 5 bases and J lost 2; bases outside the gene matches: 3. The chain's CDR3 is CASSSSGGPTDTQYF. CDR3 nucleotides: TGTGCCAGCAGTTCTAGCGGGGGGCCCACAGATACGCAGTATTTT.

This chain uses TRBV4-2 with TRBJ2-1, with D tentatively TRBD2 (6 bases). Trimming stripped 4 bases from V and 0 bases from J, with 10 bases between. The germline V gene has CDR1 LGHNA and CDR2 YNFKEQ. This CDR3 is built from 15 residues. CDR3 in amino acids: CASSPGRGSYNEQFF. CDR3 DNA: TGTGCCAGCAGCCCAGGGCGGGGCTCCTACAATGAGCAGTTCTTC.

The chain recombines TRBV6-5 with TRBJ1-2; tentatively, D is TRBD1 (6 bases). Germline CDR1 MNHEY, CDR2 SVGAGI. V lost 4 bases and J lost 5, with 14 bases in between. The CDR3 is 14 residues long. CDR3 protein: CASSFTGTTYGYTF. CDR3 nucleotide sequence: TGTGCCAGCAGTTTCACCGGGACAACTTATGGCTACACCTTC.

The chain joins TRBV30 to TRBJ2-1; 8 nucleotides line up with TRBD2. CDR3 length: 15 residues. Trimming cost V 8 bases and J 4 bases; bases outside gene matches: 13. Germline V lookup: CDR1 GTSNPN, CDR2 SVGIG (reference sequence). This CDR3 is CAGNTWSGGYNEQFF. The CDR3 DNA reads TGTGCCGGGAACACCTGGAGCGGGGGATACAATGAGCAGTTCTTC.

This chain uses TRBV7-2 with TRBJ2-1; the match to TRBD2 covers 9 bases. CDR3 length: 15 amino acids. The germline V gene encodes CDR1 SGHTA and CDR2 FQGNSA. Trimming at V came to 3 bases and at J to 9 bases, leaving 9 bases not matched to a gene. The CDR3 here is CASSFGGGAAREQFF. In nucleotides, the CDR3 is TGTGCCAGCAGCTTCGGCGGGGGGGCCGCCCGTGAGCAGTTCTTC.

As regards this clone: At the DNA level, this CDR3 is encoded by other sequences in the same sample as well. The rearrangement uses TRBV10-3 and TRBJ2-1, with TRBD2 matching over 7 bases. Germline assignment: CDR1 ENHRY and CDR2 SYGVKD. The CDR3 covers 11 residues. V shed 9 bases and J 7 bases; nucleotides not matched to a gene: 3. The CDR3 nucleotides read TGTGCCATAAGTAGCGGGAATGAGCAGTTCTTC. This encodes CAISSGNEQFF.

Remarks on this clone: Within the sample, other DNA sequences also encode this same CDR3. CDR3 in amino acids: CASSLATASAYEQYF. Written as DNA, the CDR3 is TGTGCCAGCAGCTTAGCGACAGCGAGCGCCTACGAGCAGTACTTC. The gene calls are TRBV7-6 and TRBJ2-7, with D maybe TRBD1 (5 bases). Germline lookup yields CDR1 SGHVS and CDR2 FNYEAQ. The CDR3 has 15 residues. V was trimmed by 0 bases and J by 2 bases, leaving 11 bases between them. Combining the CDR3 with reference TRBV7-6 and TRBJ2-7 gives the whole variable domain GAGVSQSPRYKVTKRGQDVALRCDPISGHVSLYWYRQALGQGPEFLTYFNYEAQQDKSGLPNDRFSAERPEGSISTLTIQRTEQRDSAMYRCASSLATASAYEQYFGPGTRLTVT.

The CDR3 loop is CASSLLGPLAREQYF. The CDR3 DNA sequence: TGTGCCAGCAGTCTCCTGGGCCCACTCGCCCGCGAGCAGTACTTC. The chain joins TRBV28 to TRBJ2-7; D not resolved. V lost 5 bases, J lost 6 bases, and 20 bases lay in between. The CDR3 extends over 15 amino acids. CDR1 is MDHEN and CDR2 is SYDVKM in the germline V gene.

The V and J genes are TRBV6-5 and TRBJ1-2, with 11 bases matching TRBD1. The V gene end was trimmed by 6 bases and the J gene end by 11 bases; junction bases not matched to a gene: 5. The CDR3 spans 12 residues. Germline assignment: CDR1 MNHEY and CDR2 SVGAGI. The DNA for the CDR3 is TGTGCCAGCAGGGCCGGACAGGGGGCTTACACCTTC. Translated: CASRAGQGAYTF.

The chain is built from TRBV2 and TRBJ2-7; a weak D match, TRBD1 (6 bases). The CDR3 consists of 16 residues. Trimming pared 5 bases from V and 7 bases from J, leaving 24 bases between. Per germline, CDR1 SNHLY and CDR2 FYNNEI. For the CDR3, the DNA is TGTGCCAGCAGTCTCGGACTCTTCAGGGGCAGCGAAGAGCAGTACTTC. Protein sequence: CASSLGLFRGSEEQYF.

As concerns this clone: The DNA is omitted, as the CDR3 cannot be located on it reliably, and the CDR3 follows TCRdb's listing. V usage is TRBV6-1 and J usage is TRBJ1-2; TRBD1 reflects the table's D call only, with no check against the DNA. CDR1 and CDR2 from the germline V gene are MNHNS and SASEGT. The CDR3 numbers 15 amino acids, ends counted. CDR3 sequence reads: CASSTSGQTLYGYTF.

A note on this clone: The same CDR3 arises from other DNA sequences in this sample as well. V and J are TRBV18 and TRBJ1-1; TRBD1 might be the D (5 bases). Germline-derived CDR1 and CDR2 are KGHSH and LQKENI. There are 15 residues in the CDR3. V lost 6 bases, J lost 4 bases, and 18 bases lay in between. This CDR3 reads CASSRRGVGSTEAFF. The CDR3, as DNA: TGTGCCAGCTCCCGGAGGGGCGTAGGTAGCACTGAAGCTTTCTTT.

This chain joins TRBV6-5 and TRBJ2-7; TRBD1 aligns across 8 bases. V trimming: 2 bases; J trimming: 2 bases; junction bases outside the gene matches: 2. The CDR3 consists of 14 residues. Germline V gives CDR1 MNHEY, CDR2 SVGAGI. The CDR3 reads CASSYGQGAYEQYF. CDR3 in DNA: TGTGCCAGCAGTTACGGACAGGGTGCCTACGAGCAGTACTTC.

CDR3 amino acids: CAWSRGWTEAFF. DNA of the CDR3: TGTGCCTGGAGTCGAGGTTGGACTGAAGCTTTCTTT. This chain uses TRBV30 with TRBJ1-1; no clear D. Per germline, CDR1 GTSNPN and CDR2 SVGIG (reference sequence). The CDR3 spans 12 residues. V lost 2 bases, J lost 5 bases, and 9 bases lay in between.

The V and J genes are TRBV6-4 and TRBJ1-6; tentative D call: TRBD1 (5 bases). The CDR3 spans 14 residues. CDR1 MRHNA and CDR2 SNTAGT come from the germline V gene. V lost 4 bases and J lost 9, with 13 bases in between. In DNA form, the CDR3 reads TGTGCCAGCAGTGTAAGGGTGGGGGGTTCACCCCTCCACTTT. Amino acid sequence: CASSVRVGGSPLHF.

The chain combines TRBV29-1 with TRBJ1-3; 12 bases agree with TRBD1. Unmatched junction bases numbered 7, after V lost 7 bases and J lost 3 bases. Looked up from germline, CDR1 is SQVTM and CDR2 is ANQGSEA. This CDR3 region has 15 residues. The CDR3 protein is CSAQGQGAFGNTIYF. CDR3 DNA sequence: TGCAGCGCCCAGGGACAGGGGGCTTTTGGAAACACCATATATTTT.